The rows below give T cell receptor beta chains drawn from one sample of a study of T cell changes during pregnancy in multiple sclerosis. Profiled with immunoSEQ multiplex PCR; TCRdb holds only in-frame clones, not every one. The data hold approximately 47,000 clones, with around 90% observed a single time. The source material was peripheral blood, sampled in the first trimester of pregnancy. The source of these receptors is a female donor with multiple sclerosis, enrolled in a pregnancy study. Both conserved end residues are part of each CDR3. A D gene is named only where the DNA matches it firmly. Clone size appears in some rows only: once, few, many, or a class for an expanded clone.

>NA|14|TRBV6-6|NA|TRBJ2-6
CASSTRSGANVLTF
TGTGCCAGCAGCACCAGGTCTGGGGCCAACGTCCTGACTTTC
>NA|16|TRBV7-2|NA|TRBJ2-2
CASSARGVANTGELFF
TGTGCCAGCAGCGCCCGCGGGGTTGCGAACACCGGGGAGCTGTTTTTT
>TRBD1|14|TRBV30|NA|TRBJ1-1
CAWRLRGRGTEAFF
TGTGCCTGGAGATTAAGGGGGCGAGGCACTGAAGCTTTCTTT
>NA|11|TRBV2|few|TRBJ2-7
CASRYSYEQYF
TGTGCCAGCAGGTACAGCTACGAGCAGTACTTC
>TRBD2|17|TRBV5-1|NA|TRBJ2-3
CASSLAPAGASTDTQYF
TGCGCCAGCAGCTTGGCCCCAGCGGGGGCGTCCACAGATACGCAGTATTTT
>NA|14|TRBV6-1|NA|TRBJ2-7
CASIRDGSSYEQYF
TGTGCCAGCATCCGGGACGGGAGCTCCTACGAGCAGTACTTC
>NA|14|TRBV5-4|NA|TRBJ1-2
CASSFSWAGPGRTF
TGTGCCAGCAGCTTCTCCTGGGCAGGCCCCGGGAGAACCTTC
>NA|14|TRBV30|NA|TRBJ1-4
CAWRPRGRVEKLFF
TGTGCCTGGAGGCCCAGGGGACGGGTTGAAAAACTGTTTTTT
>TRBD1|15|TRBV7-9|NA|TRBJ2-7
CASSLVDRGPLEQYF
TGTGCCAGCAGCTTAGTTGACAGGGGGCCCCTCGAGCAGTACTTC
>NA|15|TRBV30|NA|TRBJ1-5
CAWGPDRWENQPQHF
TGTGCCTGGGGGCCCGACAGGTGGGAAAATCAGCCCCAGCATTTT
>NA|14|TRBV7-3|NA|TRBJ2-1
CASSLIGGYNEQFF
TGTGCCAGCAGCTTAATAGGGGGATACAATGAGCAGTTCTTC
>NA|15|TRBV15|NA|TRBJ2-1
CATSREAGVYNEQFF
TGTGCCACCAGCAGAGAAGCAGGGGTTTACAATGAGCAGTTCTTC
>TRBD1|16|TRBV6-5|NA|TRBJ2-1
CASSYQTGTAYNEQFF
TGTGCCAGCAGTTACCAGACAGGGACCGCCTACAATGAGCAGTTCTTC
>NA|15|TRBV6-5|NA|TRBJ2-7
CASSLKGGETYEQYF
TGTGCCAGCAGCCTAAAGGGGGGGGAAACCTACGAGCAGTACTTC
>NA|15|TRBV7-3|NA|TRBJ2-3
CASSPQGAPTDTQYF
TGTGCCAGCAGCCCCCAGGGCGCTCCCACAGATACGCAGTATTTT
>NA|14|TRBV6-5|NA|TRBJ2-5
CASRAYRSGETQYF
TGTGCCAGCAGGGCCTACCGCAGCGGAGAGACCCAGTACTTC
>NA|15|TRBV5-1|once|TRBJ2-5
CASSLRAAGQETQYF
TGCGCCAGCAGCCTGAGGGCGGCTGGACAAGAGACCCAGTACTTC
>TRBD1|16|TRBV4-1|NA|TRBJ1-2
CASSQAPGTANYGYTF
TGCGCCAGCAGCCAAGCCCCCGGGACAGCTAACTATGGCTACACCTTC
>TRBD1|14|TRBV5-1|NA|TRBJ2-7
CASSPGTGPYEQYF
TGCGCCAGCAGTCCTGGGACAGGCCCCTACGAGCAGTACTTC
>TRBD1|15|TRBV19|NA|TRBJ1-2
CASSPRQGAVYGYTF
TGTGCCAGTAGTCCCCGACAGGGGGCTGTCTATGGCTACACCTTC
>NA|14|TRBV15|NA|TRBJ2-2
CATSRDTGYGELFF
TGTGCCACCAGCAGAGATACAGGGTACGGGGAGCTGTTTTTT
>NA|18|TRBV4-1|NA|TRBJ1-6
CASSAPGPEQPFNSPLHF
TGCGCCAGCAGCGCGCCAGGTCCGGAACAGCCCTTTAATTCACCCCTCCACTTT